A single sample gave rise to the 8 T cell receptor beta chains below, sequenced in a study of Ad26.COV2.S vaccination and SARS-CoV-2 variants. As for treatment: some 20 received Ad26.COV2.S at low or high dose, single or two shots; several received placebo; per-sample allocation not given. The samples date from day 63 after the first vaccine or placebo injection. Using immunoSEQ multiplex PCR, the repertoire was profiled, and TCRdb retains in-frame clones only, with some absent. Of some 640,000 clones detected, 89% appear once; the ten largest clones hold around 1.5%. The specimen comprised peripheral blood, sampled in a trial of Ad26.COV2.S vaccine versus placebo. These receptors were taken from a person aged 18-65 years who received the Ad26.COV2.S COVID-19 vaccine or a placebo.

The V call is TRBV27, the J call TRBJ1-1; no clear D gene. V was shortened by 5 bases and J by 3 bases, with 10 bases between the two germline ends. CDR1 MNHEY and CDR2 SMNVEV come from the germline V gene (reference sequence). The length of the CDR3 is 13 residues. The CDR3 nucleotides read TGTGCCAGCAGTAAGGGCTTGGACACTGAAGCTTTCTTT. This translates into CASSKGLDTEAFF.

V usage is TRBV3-1 (or the pseudogene TRBV3-2) and J usage is TRBJ1-2; 10 positions agree with TRBD1. Trimming at V came to 4 bases and at J to 3 bases, leaving 8 bases not matched to a gene. Germline assignment: CDR1 LGHDT and CDR2 YNNKEL (reference sequence). This CDR3 is 16 amino acids long. The CDR3 loop reads CASSRPGTGEHYGYTF. The CDR3 DNA sequence: TGTGCCAGCAGCCGCCCCGGGACAGGGGAGCACTATGGCTACACCTTC.

The chain is built from TRBV11-3 and TRBJ2-1, with D tentatively TRBD2 (5 bases). Trimming pared 1 base from V and 9 bases from J, leaving 10 bases between. This CDR3 is 13 amino acids long. Germline V lookup: CDR1 SGHNT, CDR2 YENEEA. The CDR3 DNA reads TGTGCCAGCAGCTTAGGGCCCGGGATTGAGCAGTTCTTC. Amino acids: CASSLGPGIEQFF.

This rearrangement joins TRBV5-6 to TRBJ2-2; 8 bases fit TRBD2. Germline V gene sequence: CDR1 SGHDT, CDR2 YYEEEE. The V and J ends lost 4 bases and 0 bases, in that order; junction bases with no gene match: 2. The CDR3 totals 15 residues. DNA of the CDR3: TGTGCCAGCAGCGTAGCGGGACCGAACACCGGGGAGCTGTTTTTT. Protein product: CASSVAGPNTGELFF. The variable domain in full, with the rest retrieved from reference TRBV5-6 and TRBJ2-2, is DAGVTQSPTHLIKTRGQQVTLRCSPKSGHDTVSWYQQALGQGPQFIFQYYEEEERQRGNFPDRFSGHQFPNYSSELNVNALLLGDSALYLCASSVAGPNTGELFFGEGSRLTVL.

This clone was seen only once. The chain combines TRBV19 with TRBJ1-1, with 7 bases aligning to TRBD1. Germline-derived CDR1 and CDR2 are LNHDA and SQIVND (reference sequence). The ends lost 7 bases at V and 1 base at J; junction bases unmatched: 6. The length of the CDR3 is 14 residues. The DNA for the CDR3 is TGTGCCAGTATCCCCGCAGGGGGGAACACTGAAGCTTTCTTT. It specifies CASIPAGGNTEAFF.

V is TRBV12-3 or TRBV12-4 and J is TRBJ2-3; no clear D gene. This CDR3 comprises 13 residues. V lost 6 bases and J 2 bases, leaving 9 bases between the germline ends. The CDR3 DNA follows: TGTGCCAGCAGCCCCCCTATCACAGATACGCAGTATTTT. Residues: CASSPPITDTQYF.

The rearrangement uses TRBV10-3 and TRBJ1-2; D is undetermined. The germline CDR1 and CDR2 sequences are ENHRY and SYGVKD. Trimming removed 4 bases from V and 4 bases from J, with 7 bases in between. This CDR3 contains 12 residues. The CDR3 nucleotides are TGTGCCATCAGTGGTAGTTCCTATGGCTACACCTTC. This encodes CAISGSSYGYTF.

This clone was detected only once. V usage is TRBV19 and J usage is TRBJ1-5, with no clear D. The V and J ends lost 3 bases and 7 bases respectively, with 16 bases between them. Germline CDR1 LNHDA, CDR2 SQIVND (reference sequence). The CDR3 has 15 amino acids. The CDR3 DNA reads TGTGCCAGTAGTATTACGGGTAGAGTTGGGCAGCCCCAGCATTTT. Its translation: CASSITGRVGQPQHF.